The 27 T cell receptor beta chains presented below share a single source sample, sequenced in a study of beta chain features in type 1 diabetes. General study results and limits: When Type 1 diabetes patients were examined, their TCRB CDR3s proved moderately but significantly shorter in all four CD4+ subsets.

Expressed TCRB transcripts were sequenced because the isolated RNA had all been reverse transcribed beforehand. Produced via immunoSEQ multiplex PCR; TCRdb's table is partial and in-frame only. The table lists about 710,000 clones, over 12% of them singletons, with roughly 0.04% in the top ten. For these receptors, no antigen is known. Sequencing was performed on naive CD4+ T cells from blood. These receptors came from a man aged 18 to 29 with type 1 diabetes.

The CDR3 DNA reads as TGTGCCATCAGCCACGACACGATGGAAAAACTGTTTTTT. Its protein is CAISHDTMEKLFF. The chain employs TRBV10-3 and TRBJ1-4; D call uncertain. V lost 6 bases and J lost 8, with 13 bases in between. This CDR3 contains 13 residues. The germline V gene encodes CDR1 ENHRY and CDR2 SYGVKD.

The genes are TRBV29-1 and TRBJ1-4, with a tentative D call TRBD1 (6 bases). Germline-derived CDR1 and CDR2 are SQVTM and ANQGSEA. The CDR3 sequence is 14 residues long. Deletions cut 6 bases from V and 2 bases from J, with 13 bases between. CDR3 in DNA: TGCAGCGTGGTGGACAGTGGCACTAATGAAAAACTGTTTTTT. It translates to CSVVDSGTNEKLFF.

This clone was picked up a small number of times. The chain couples TRBV5-1 to TRBJ2-7; 8 bases map to TRBD2. Germline-derived CDR1 and CDR2 are SGHRS and YFSETQ. With V trimmed by 0 bases and J by 0 bases, 2 bases remained unmatched. The CDR3 runs 15 residues. Here the CDR3 reads CASSLASGYSYEQYF. DNA for the CDR3: TGCGCCAGCAGCTTGGCTAGCGGGTACTCCTACGAGCAGTACTTC.

V gene TRBV12-5 combines with J gene TRBJ2-2, with 11 bases lining up with TRBD1. V was pared by 7 bases and J by 4 bases, with 11 bases of the junction left unmatched. CDR1 and CDR2 from the germline V gene are LGHNT and FRNRAP. The CDR3 runs to 17 residues. The CDR3 nucleotides read TGTGCTAGTGCCCTTCTATCCGGGACAGGGGGCACCGGGGAGCTGTTTTTT. Translated, it gives CASALLSGTGGTGELFF. The full variable domain, rest sourced from reference TRBV12-5 and TRBJ2-2, is DARVTQTPRHKVTEMGQEVTMRCQPILGHNTVFWYRQTMMQGLELLAYFRNRAPLDDSGMPKDRFSAEMPDATLATLKIQPSEPRDSAVYFCASALLSGTGGTGELFFGEGSRLTVL.

This clone was observed a handful of times. V and J are TRBV6-5 and TRBJ2-3, with D possibly being TRBD1 (6 bases). Trimming removed 4 bases from V and 3 bases from J, with 8 bases in between. From germline, CDR1 is MNHEY and CDR2 SVGAGI. The CDR3 spans 13 residues. CDR3: CASSSTGTDTQYF. In DNA, the CDR3 is TGTGCCAGCAGTTCCACAGGGACAGATACGCAGTATTTT.

This clone was seen a few times. This rearrangement joins TRBV29-1 to TRBJ2-1, with 9 bases that match TRBD1. This CDR3 has 15 amino acids. Germline trimming cut 7 bases from V and 2 bases from J; bases unmatched to any gene: 9. The germline gives CDR1 SQVTM, CDR2 ANQGSEA. CDR3 region: CSATQRDRAYNEQFF. CDR3 nucleotides: TGCAGCGCCACTCAGCGGGACAGGGCCTACAATGAGCAGTTCTTC.

This clone was detected only a few times. This sequence joins TRBV7-9 and TRBJ2-5; maybe TRBD2 (5 bases). The CDR3 runs 13 residues. Germline CDR1 reads SEHNR; CDR2 reads FQNEAQ (reference sequence). The germline V and J ends were trimmed by 5 bases and 2 bases, with 9 bases remaining between them. The CDR3 nucleotides read TGTGCCAGCAGCACGGGGAGTCAAGAGACCCAGTACTTC. This gives the protein CASSTGSQETQYF. Based on the CDR3 plus reference TRBV7-9 and TRBJ2-5, the full variable domain is DTGVSQNPRHKITKRGQNVTFRCDPISEHNRLYWYRQTLGQGPEFLTYFQNEAQLEKSRLLSDRFSAERPKGSFSTLEIQRTEQGDSAMYLCASSTGSQETQYFGPGTRLLVL.

There are many counts of this clone. The V gene is TRBV23-1, the J gene TRBJ2-3; D is unresolved. TRBV23-1 is designated an ORF whose function remains uncertain. Trimming stripped 6 bases from V and 3 bases from J, with 7 bases between. This CDR3 spans 12 amino acids. As DNA, the CDR3 is TGCGCCAGCAGGAGGCTTACAGATACGCAGTATTTT. Translated: CASRRLTDTQYF.

This clone was seen only a few times. The chain has TRBV7-9 and TRBJ2-1; TRBD2 matches at 13 bases. V was pared by 7 bases and J by 10 bases, with 22 bases of the junction left unmatched. Germline CDR1 is SEHNR and CDR2 is FQNEAQ (reference sequence). CDR3 length: 19 residues. The CDR3 region is CASISTGTSGNRGHFEQFF. The CDR3 bases are TGTGCCAGCATCTCCACCGGGACTAGCGGGAACAGGGGGCATTTCGAGCAGTTCTTC. Full variable domain (outside the CDR3, taken from reference TRBV7-9 and TRBJ2-1): DTGVSQNPRHKITKRGQNVTFRCDPISEHNRLYWYRQTLGQGPEFLTYFQNEAQLEKSRLLSDRFSAERPKGSFSTLEIQRTEQGDSAMYLCASISTGTSGNRGHFEQFFGPGTRLTVL.

This clone was seen only a few times. J is TRBJ1-2 and V is TRBV10-3, with unresolved D. Germline V gene sequence: CDR1 ENHRY, CDR2 SYGVKD. The CDR3 sequence is 17 residues long. The V end lost 5 bases, the J end lost 0 bases, and 19 bases lay between the germline ends. The CDR3 DNA reads TGTGCCATCAGTCCGCTGAGGGAGCAGGTGACTAACTATGGCTACACCTTC. Protein sequence: CAISPLREQVTNYGYTF.

This rearrangement joins TRBV30 to TRBJ2-5; TRBD1 aligns across 9 bases. Trimming removed 2 bases from V and 9 bases from J; junction bases left unmatched: 10. From germline, CDR1 is GTSNPN and CDR2 SVGIG (reference sequence). This CDR3 region has 14 residues. The CDR3 region is CAWSRTGALWAQYF. The CDR3 DNA sequence: TGTGCCTGGAGTAGGACAGGGGCCCTTTGGGCCCAGTACTTC.

CDR3 nucleotide sequence: TGTGCCAGCAGCCTTCGGGTACTGAATGGTGAGCAGTACTTC. This gives the protein CASSLRVLNGEQYF. The chain combines TRBV7-9 with TRBJ2-7; no definite D call. This CDR3 is built from 14 residues. Trimming removed 5 bases at V and 7 bases at J, with 18 bases between. Germline CDR1 SEHNR, CDR2 FQNEAQ (reference sequence).

The V gene is TRBV5-1, the J gene TRBJ2-2; the D is unclear. This CDR3 region has 16 residues. Germline V lookup: CDR1 SGHRS, CDR2 YFSETQ. V was cut by 0 bases and J by 4 bases, with 13 bases left in between. The CDR3 is CASSLVAGIITGELFF. Here the CDR3 DNA reads TGCGCCAGCAGCTTGGTAGCAGGCATTATCACCGGGGAGCTGTTTTTT.

This rearrangement joins TRBV19 to TRBJ2-1; 8 bases map to TRBD1. This CDR3 has 16 residues. Unmatched junction bases numbered 13, after V lost 5 bases and J lost 7 bases. Per germline, CDR1 LNHDA and CDR2 SQIVND (reference sequence). The CDR3 sequence: CASSLRDRWESNEQFF. For the CDR3, the DNA is TGTGCCAGTAGTCTACGGGACAGGTGGGAGTCTAATGAGCAGTTCTTC.

The chain is built from TRBV13 and TRBJ2-2; no firm D call. From germline, CDR1 is PRHDT and CDR2 FYEKMQ (reference sequence). The CDR3 totals 11 residues. With 6 bases removed from V and 13 bases from J, the gap between germline ends came to 12 bases. The CDR3 spells CASSFRSWLFF. The CDR3 DNA follows: TGTGCCAGCAGTTTCAGGTCTTGGCTGTTTTTT.

The chain couples TRBV4-3 to TRBJ1-2; TRBD1 aligns across 8 bases. Looked up from germline, CDR1 is LGHNA and CDR2 is YSLEER. V trimming: 6 bases; J trimming: 7 bases; junction bases outside the gene matches: 7. The CDR3 is made up of 13 amino acids. The CDR3 DNA reads as TGCGCCAGCAGGGCGGACAGGGATCTTGGCTACACCTTC. Translating it yields CASRADRDLGYTF.

The gene calls are TRBV1 and TRBJ2-5; the table calls TRBD2, which could not be checked here. TRBV1 is a documented pseudogene. The CDR3 has 15 amino acids. This CDR3 is CTSSQEFVGVETQYF. The CDR3 nucleotides are TGCACCAGCAGCCAAGAATTCGTGGGAGTGGAGACCCAGTACTTC.

CDR3 sequence reads: CAWSDSGRERSTDTQYF. CDR3 in DNA: TGTGCCTGGAGTGATAGCGGGAGGGAACGAAGCACAGATACGCAGTATTTT. V usage is TRBV30 and J usage is TRBJ2-3; 11 bases are a match to TRBD2. V was pared by 1 base and J by 0 bases, with 6 bases of the junction left unmatched. This CDR3 has 17 amino acids. Germline values: CDR1 GTSNPN, CDR2 SVGIG (reference sequence).

This chain connects TRBV30 to TRBJ1-1; D gene uncertain. V shed 8 bases and J shed 2 bases, with 9 bases lying between them. There are 11 residues in the CDR3. Germline V gene data show CDR1 as GTSNPN and CDR2 as SVGIG (reference sequence). The CDR3 coding sequence is TGTGCCGGCCTTTTTAACACTGAAGCTTTCTTT. Translated, it gives CAGLFNTEAFF.

Worth noting for this clone: The germline gene is not matched at one end of the junction; a read error may be the cause. Additional DNA sequences in this sample encode the identical CDR3. The gene calls are TRBV20-1 and TRBJ2-1; tentative D call: TRBD2 (5 bases). CDR1 DFQATT and CDR2 SNEGSKA come from the germline V gene (reference sequence). The CDR3 spans 11 residues. CDR3 sequence: CSARGPGEQFF. CDR3 coding DNA: TGCAGTGCCAGAGGGCCGGGTGAGCAGTTCTTC.

Only a few counts were recorded for this clone. J is TRBJ2-3 and V is TRBV10-3; D is unclear. Germline values: CDR1 ENHRY, CDR2 SYGVKD. The CDR3 spans 14 residues. The V end lost 2 bases, the J end lost 6 bases, and 12 bases lay between the germline ends. DNA for the CDR3: TGTGCCATCAGTGAGGACACCGCAGATGATACGCAGTATTTT. Its protein is CAISEDTADDTQYF.

This clone was counted between two and nine times. This chain joins TRBV6-1 and TRBJ1-6; D is undetermined. In germline, CDR1 is MNHNS, CDR2 SASEGT. This CDR3 comprises 13 residues. Trimming left V 3 bases short and J 7 bases short, with 7 bases between. The CDR3 region has the DNA TGTGCCAGCAGTGAGGCAGAGAATTCACCCCTCCACTTT. As protein: CASSEAENSPLHF.

The J gene is TRBJ1-6, the V gene TRBV19; D is undetermined. The CDR3 has 12 residues. V was trimmed by 7 bases and J by 7 bases, leaving 8 bases between them. Germline values: CDR1 LNHDA, CDR2 SQIVND (reference sequence). For the CDR3, the DNA is TGTGCCAGTACCCGTGAGAATTCACCCCTCCACTTT. Amino acids: CASTRENSPLHF.

This clone came up a few times. The J gene is TRBJ1-4, the V gene TRBV30; maybe TRBD1 (6 bases). The ends were cut back, 2 bases at V and 7 bases at J, with 8 bases in the middle. The CDR3 runs to 12 residues. Germline V gene lookup returns CDR1 GTSNPN and CDR2 SVGIG (reference sequence). In DNA form, the CDR3 reads TGTGCCTGGAGTCAGGGGAGTGAAAAACTGTTTTTT. Protein sequence: CAWSQGSEKLFF.

The rearrangement uses TRBV25-1 and TRBJ2-3, with D unclear. Trimming shortened V by 2 bases and J by 6 bases, and 3 bases separated the two germline ends. The CDR3 consists of 11 residues. CDR1 is MGHDK and CDR2 is SYGVNS in the germline V gene. Here the CDR3 reads CASSEADTQYF. CDR3 sequence (DNA): TGTGCCAGCAGTGAAGCTGATACGCAGTATTTT.

V gene TRBV27 combines with J gene TRBJ1-1; D possibly corresponds to TRBD1 (6 bases). V lost 4 bases, J lost 0 bases, and 12 bases lay in between. The CDR3 runs 15 residues. CDR1 and CDR2 (germline): MNHEY, SMNVEV (reference sequence). In DNA form, the CDR3 reads TGTGCCAGCAGTTCAAACCACAGGGTGAACACTGAAGCTTTCTTT. As protein: CASSSNHRVNTEAFF.

The chain carries TRBV6-5 and TRBJ1-4, with unresolved D. Trimming left V 0 bases short and J 0 bases short, with 8 bases between. Per the germline V gene, CDR1 is MNHEY and CDR2 is SVGAGI. The CDR3 is 16 amino acids. This CDR3 is CASSYSYVATNEKLFF. Written as DNA, the CDR3 is TGTGCCAGCAGTTACTCGTACGTAGCAACTAATGAAAAACTGTTTTTT.